This TCR beta chain derives from a study of breast tumors, draining lymph nodes, adjacent tissues. Study-level results: Tumor repertoires ranked between lymph nodes and nontumor tissue in diversity, with V and J gene preferences.

A remark on this clonotype: Its antigen remains unidentified.

V lost 0 bases, J lost 6 bases, and 15 bases lay in between. The CDR3 totals 15 residues. Germline CDR1 is LNHNV and CDR2 is YYDKDF (reference sequence). TCRdb analysed the multiplex PCR reads with MiXCR anew, one entry per CDR3 protein. The data show 20,000 to 25,000 distinct CDR3 sequences, approximately 31% seen once. Sequenced sample: breast tumor tissue. The chain links TRBV15 to TRBJ2-7; D might be TRBD2 (5 bases). The sequence was obtained from a female donor with breast cancer. Some clones in this sample may be carry-over from other donors' samples. CDR3 nucleotides: TGTGCCACCAGCAGAGATAGAGGGCCCAGGAGCGAGCAGTACTTC. It translates to CATSRDRGPRSEQYF.